This T cell receptor (beta chain) was recorded in a study of T cells after posttransplantation cyclophosphamide. Study-level results: Tissue-infiltrating T cells from skin or gut overlapped little with blood T cells. Donor-recipient repertoire similarity was low at 1-2 months, rising over year one. Recipient CMV seropositivity and CMV reactivation strongly tracked TRB clonality.

Produced via immunoSEQ multiplex PCR; TCRdb's table is partial and in-frame only. The data contain roughly 30,000 clones, around 90% of them singletons. The table lists this clone with a count of one. Its antigen remains unidentified. This TCR derives from a woman aged 40-49 years with a blood cancer, CMV-positive, and with a related stem cell donor. Sequenced material: PBMCs.

The DNA of the CDR3 is TGTGCCAGCAGTATAGGGACAGGGCACGGCTACACCTTC. This encodes CASSIGTGHGYTF. The chain couples TRBV27 to TRBJ1-2, with 9 bases identical to TRBD1. This CDR3 has 13 amino acids. The germline gives CDR1 MNHEY, CDR2 SMNVEV (reference sequence). J was trimmed by 8 bases and V by 5 bases; bases with no gene match: 6.